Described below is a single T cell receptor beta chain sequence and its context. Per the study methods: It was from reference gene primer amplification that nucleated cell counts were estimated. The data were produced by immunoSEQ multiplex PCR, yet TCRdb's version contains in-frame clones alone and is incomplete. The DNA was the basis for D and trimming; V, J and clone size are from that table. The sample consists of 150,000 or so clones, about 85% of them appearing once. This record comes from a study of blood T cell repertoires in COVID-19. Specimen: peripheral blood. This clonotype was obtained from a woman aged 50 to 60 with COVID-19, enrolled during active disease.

CDR3 nucleotides: TGTGCCAGCTCGCCGATCGACAGCCACTACGAGCAGTACTTC. Its protein product is CASSPIDSHYEQYF. The V and J genes are TRBV18 and TRBJ2-7; TRBD1 is a possible D gene (5 bases). Germline assignment: CDR1 KGHSH and CDR2 LQKENI. The CDR3 consists of 14 residues. V lost 6 bases and J 3 bases, leaving 15 bases between the germline ends.